Below, one T cell receptor beta chain is given with its context. Sequencing was performed with immunoSEQ multiplex PCR; in TCRdb, only in-frame clones are kept and a portion is missing. The data contain 90,000 or so clones, around 90% of them seen just once; the ten biggest clones take up approximately 1.5%. The time point here: pretreatment peripheral blood. The data were taken from a study of PD-L1 blockade in urothelial cancer. This TCR was sampled from a man aged 55-75 years with urothelial cancer. Material: PBMCs, obtained around atezolizumab (anti-PD-L1) treatment.

CDR3 DNA: TGTGCCAGCAGCTTACAGCGGGGGCAGGAGACCCAGTACTTC. Translation gives CASSLQRGQETQYF. This sequence joins TRBV7-2 and TRBJ2-5; TRBD2 agrees at 8 bases. J gave up 5 bases and V 2 bases, and 4 bases lay outside the gene matches. The CDR3 runs 14 residues. Germline V lookup: CDR1 SGHTA, CDR2 FQGNSA.